These 25 T cell receptor beta chains share one sample of origin, sequenced in a study of shared clonotypes between healthy human individuals. Repertoires were generated with immunoSEQ multiplex PCR, while TCRdb's copy carries only in-frame clones and drops some. The table lists over a million clones, around 82% of them singletons. Sequences were obtained from memory CD4+ T cells from PBMCs. The subset was: CD45RA-negative fraction. The receptors were gathered from a man aged 18 to 35 in good health. Some clones in this sample may be carry-over from other donors' samples.

The chain uses TRBV7-2 and TRBJ2-5, with D perhaps TRBD2 (5 bases). This CDR3 spans 14 amino acids. Trimming left V 2 bases short and J 7 bases short, with 14 bases between. Germline CDR1 SGHTA, CDR2 FQGNSA. DNA for the CDR3: TGTGCCAGCAGCTTAATTAGACCCAGCGGGACCCAGTACTTC. Translating gives CASSLIRPSGTQYF.

This chain uses TRBV4-3 with TRBJ2-7, with 13 positions matching TRBD2. The CDR3 contains 16 residues. The germline V gene encodes CDR1 LGHNA and CDR2 YSLEER. Trimming cost V 5 bases and J 6 bases; bases outside gene matches: 10. The CDR3 DNA follows: TGCGCCAGCAGCAGGACTCCGGGACTAGCGGGATCCGAGCAGTACTTC. This codes for CASSRTPGLAGSEQYF.

The chain uses TRBV19 and TRBJ1-2; the D gene is possibly TRBD1 (5 bases). The CDR3 length is 21 residues. V was trimmed by 3 bases and J by 0 bases, leaving 29 bases between them. The V gene's germline CDR1 is LNHDA and CDR2 SQIVND (reference sequence). The CDR3: CASSIFVVYGAGTAPNYGYTF. As DNA, the CDR3 is TGTGCCAGTAGTATTTTTGTGGTCTATGGGGCCGGGACTGCACCTAACTATGGCTACACCTTC. Full variable domain (rest looked up from reference TRBV19 and TRBJ1-2): DGGITQSPKYLFRKEGQNVTLSCEQNLNHDAMYWYRQDPGQGLRLIYYSQIVNDFQKGDIAEGYSVSREKKESFPLTVTSAQKNPTAFYLCASSIFVVYGAGTAPNYGYTFGSGTRLTVV.

J is TRBJ1-4 and V is TRBV15; TRBD1 matches at 7 bases. CDR3 length: 16 residues. Germline V gene data show CDR1 as LNHNV and CDR2 as YYDKDF (reference sequence). V trimming: 2 bases; J trimming: 4 bases; junction bases outside the gene matches: 7. CDR3 DNA: TGTGCCACCAGCAGAAAACAGGGGTCGATTAATGAAAAACTGTTTTTT. Its protein is CATSRKQGSINEKLFF.

This chain joins TRBV9 and TRBJ2-3; no reliable D call. Germline V gene lookup returns CDR1 SGDLS and CDR2 YYNGEE. V lost 3 bases and J 9 bases, leaving 8 bases between the germline ends. The CDR3 consists of 11 residues. The CDR3 region has the DNA TGTGCCAGCAGCGAAAGAGAAACGCAGTATTTT. Its translation is CASSERETQYF.

The chain links TRBV9 to TRBJ2-5; 14 bases match TRBD2. The length of the CDR3 is 17 residues. V lost 0 bases and J lost 5; bases outside the gene matches: 6. Germline-derived CDR1 and CDR2 are SGDLS and YYNGEE. The CDR3 nucleotides read TGTGCCAGCAGCGTAGGGGGACTAGCGGGAGCCAGGGAGACCCAGTACTTC. Translation: CASSVGGLAGARETQYF.

CDR3 sequence: CASSFADRDEAFF. CDR3 bases: TGTGCCAGCAGTTTCGCGGACCGAGATGAAGCTTTCTTT. The rearrangement uses TRBV28 and TRBJ1-1; D remains unclear. Germline-derived CDR1 and CDR2 are MDHEN and SYDVKM. The CDR3 sequence is 13 residues long. V was cut by 3 bases and J by 7 bases, with 12 bases left in between.

This clone was recorded a few times. The chain uses TRBV2 and TRBJ2-7, with 9 positions matching TRBD2. V shed 4 bases and J 5 bases; nucleotides not matched to a gene: 6. CDR3 length: 14 residues. CDR1 and CDR2 from the germline V gene are SNHLY and FYNNEI. The CDR3 DNA reads TGTGCCAGCAGTGGAACCGGGACTAGCAACGAGCAGTACTTC. This translates into CASSGTGTSNEQYF.

This chain connects TRBV2 to TRBJ1-1; D remains unclear. This CDR3 spans 14 amino acids. Trimming pared 7 bases from V and 1 base from J, leaving 13 bases between. CDR1 and CDR2 from the germline V gene are SNHLY and FYNNEI. The CDR3 DNA is TGTGCCAGCACGTTGATCGAGCGGAACACTGAAGCTTTCTTT. This sequence encodes CASTLIERNTEAFF. The whole variable domain, remainder taken from reference TRBV2 and TRBJ1-1, is EPEVTQTPSHQVTQMGQEVILRCVPISNHLYFYWYRQILGQKVEFLVSFYNNEISEKSEIFDDQFSVERPDGSNFTLKIRSTKLEDSAMYFCASTLIERNTEAFFGQGTRLTVV.

This chain connects TRBV6-1 to TRBJ2-6; 8 positions match TRBD1. The CDR3 totals 15 residues. Germline lookup yields CDR1 MNHNS and CDR2 SASEGT. The junction had 1 base not matched to a gene; V was cut back by 6 bases and J by 0 bases. CDR3 nucleotides: TGTGCCAGCAGCGGACAGGGCTCTGGGGCCAACGTCCTGACTTTC. Its translation is CASSGQGSGANVLTF.

The chain has TRBV7-2 and TRBJ2-3, with 9 bases lining up with TRBD2. Germline-derived CDR1 and CDR2 are SGHTA and FQGNSA. V lost 5 bases to trimming and J lost 2 bases; unmatched junction nucleotides: 8. The CDR3 length is 16 residues. This CDR3 reads CASSPGLAGSTDTQYF. The CDR3 DNA is TGTGCCAGCAGCCCCGGGCTAGCGGGGTCCACAGATACGCAGTATTTT.

The chain joins TRBV5-1 to TRBJ2-1; a possible D gene is TRBD2 (5 bases). Germline assignment: CDR1 SGHRS and CDR2 YFSETQ. V was trimmed by 2 bases and J by 9 bases, leaving 12 bases between them. The CDR3 is made up of 13 amino acids. CDR3 sequence: CASSLGGLPEQFF. In DNA form, the CDR3 reads TGCGCCAGCAGCTTAGGAGGATTGCCTGAGCAGTTCTTC.

The chain links TRBV5-1 to TRBJ2-7; D remains unclear. V was shortened by 2 bases and J by 4 bases, with 10 bases between the two germline ends. The CDR3 loop spans 13 amino acids. Germline V gene data show CDR1 as SGHRS and CDR2 as YFSETQ. In nucleotides, the CDR3 is TGCGCCAGCAGCTTAAGAACGGAATACGAGCAGTACTTC. This translates into CASSLRTEYEQYF.

Details on this clone: Other DNA sequences from this sample encode an identical CDR3 as well. The V call is TRBV18, the J call TRBJ2-1; D may be TRBD1 (6 bases). The CDR3 is made up of 15 amino acids. The germline V gene encodes CDR1 KGHSH and CDR2 LQKENI. Trimming took off 3 bases at V and 1 base at J, with 10 bases between the two ends. CDR3 residues: CASSPSQGSYNEQFF. CDR3 nucleotides: TGTGCCAGCTCACCCTCACAGGGTTCCTACAATGAGCAGTTCTTC.

V gene TRBV5-8 combines with J gene TRBJ1-1; the match to TRBD1 covers 7 bases. V lost 0 bases and J lost 3; bases outside the gene matches: 5. In germline, CDR1 is SGHTS, CDR2 YDEGEE. The CDR3 is 15 amino acids. Here the CDR3 DNA reads TGTGCCAGCAGCTTGGTCAGGGGGGGCTACACTGAAGCTTTCTTT. As protein: CASSLVRGGYTEAFF.

V is TRBV5-6 and J is TRBJ1-1, with 7 bases matching TRBD1. Trimming took 4 bases from V and 7 from J; bases not matched to a gene: 13. The CDR3 consists of 15 residues. Germline-derived CDR1 and CDR2 are SGHDT and YYEEEE. This CDR3 reads CASSPRQGRLSEAFF. DNA of the CDR3: TGTGCCAGCAGCCCCAGACAGGGCCGGCTGAGTGAAGCTTTCTTT.

The V gene is TRBV6-6, the J gene TRBJ2-7; 7 bases match TRBD2. J was trimmed by 6 bases and V by 7 bases; bases with no gene match: 9. Germline V gene data show CDR1 as MNHNY and CDR2 as SVGAGI (reference sequence). This CDR3 is built from 13 residues. This CDR3 is CASTQWEGFEQYF. CDR3 DNA sequence: TGTGCCAGCACCCAGTGGGAGGGGTTCGAGCAGTACTTC.

The CDR3 region is CSARPDTEAFF. The CDR3 nucleotides read TGCAGTGCTAGGCCCGACACTGAAGCTTTCTTT. V and J are TRBV20-1 and TRBJ1-1; D remains unclear. Between the trimmed V and J ends, which lost 3 bases and 3 bases, there was a span of 5 bases. This CDR3 has 11 amino acids. Germline CDR1 reads DFQATT; CDR2 reads SNEGSKA (reference sequence).

This clone was observed a few times. V usage is TRBV2 and J usage is TRBJ1-4; 8 bases align to TRBD1. CDR3 length: 15 residues. CDR1 and CDR2 from the germline V gene are SNHLY and FYNNEI. J lost 8 bases, V lost 6 bases, and 11 bases had no gene match. CDR3 DNA sequence: TGTGCCAGCAGAACTGAACAGGGGGTTTGGGAAAAACTGTTTTTT. Translation: CASRTEQGVWEKLFF.

The CDR3 nucleotides read TGTGCTAGTGGTTCCCGGATCCGTAGGGATGGAAATCAGCCCCAGCATTTT. Protein product: CASGSRIRRDGNQPQHF. The chain recombines TRBV12-5 with TRBJ1-5; no firm D call. From germline, CDR1 is LGHNT and CDR2 FRNRAP. V was pared by 4 bases and J by 4 bases, with 20 bases between. CDR3 length equals 17 residues. Using reference TRBV12-5 and TRBJ1-5 for the parts outside the CDR3, the full variable domain is DARVTQTPRHKVTEMGQEVTMRCQPILGHNTVFWYRQTMMQGLELLAYFRNRAPLDDSGMPKDRFSAEMPDATLATLKIQPSEPRDSAVYFCASGSRIRRDGNQPQHFGDGTRLSIL.

The chain couples TRBV5-1 to TRBJ2-2; D is possibly TRBD1 (5 bases). This CDR3 spans 14 amino acids. CDR1 and CDR2 (germline): SGHRS, YFSETQ. The chain's CDR3 is CAGPQDGYTGELFF. CDR3 DNA sequence: TGCGCGGGGCCTCAGGACGGATACACCGGGGAGCTGTTTTTT.

V is TRBV5-4 and J is TRBJ1-2; tentatively, D is TRBD1 (5 bases). V was trimmed by 9 bases and J by 2 bases, leaving 20 bases between them. The CDR3 spans 15 residues. CDR1 SGHNT and CDR2 YYREEE come from the germline V gene (reference sequence). DNA of the CDR3: TGTGCCACCCTCGGGAGGGCCGGGGCCAACTATGGCTACACCTTC. Translating gives CATLGRAGANYGYTF.

This clone was detected ten times or more. The chain links TRBV7-9 to TRBJ1-2, with TRBD1 matching over 9 bases. Germline V lookup: CDR1 SEHNR, CDR2 FQNEAQ (reference sequence). V shed 5 bases, J shed 8 bases, and the junction held 9 bases outside the gene matches. This CDR3 is built from 14 residues. This chain's CDR3 is CASSPQTGGLGYTF. The CDR3 DNA reads TGTGCCAGCAGCCCACAGACAGGGGGATTGGGCTACACCTTC.

The chain uses TRBV28 and TRBJ2-1, with TRBD2 identical over 8 bases. The germline V gene has CDR1 MDHEN and CDR2 SYDVKM. This CDR3 spans 14 amino acids. V was pared by 3 bases and J by 7 bases, with 5 bases of the junction left unmatched. DNA of the CDR3: TGTGCCAGCAGTTTCAGGCGGGAGGCTAATGAGCAGTTCTTC. This gives the protein CASSFRREANEQFF.

The chain carries TRBV7-2 and TRBJ1-2; 9 nucleotides match TRBD1. Germline V gene data show CDR1 as SGHTA and CDR2 as FQGNSA. This CDR3 comprises 16 residues. V dropped 4 bases and J dropped 2; count of bases not matched to a gene: 8. Here the CDR3 DNA reads TGTGCCAGCAGCTGGACAACAGGGGGCGCGAACTATGGCTACACCTTC. Translating it yields CASSWTTGGANYGYTF.